The 5 T cell receptor beta chains below were found in one sample sequenced in a study of T cells after yellow fever vaccination. Via MiXCR, TCRdb re-called the 5' RACE reads, giving one row per CDR3 protein. The sample contains approximately 580,000 distinct CDR3 sequences, about a sixth of which appear only once. The sample consisted of PBMCs, taken 5 to 6 days after the first yellow fever vaccination. The receptors stem from a man younger than 35 who received the YFV17D yellow fever vaccine.

This chain joins TRBV6-2 or TRBV6-3 and TRBJ1-1; the D gene is possibly TRBD1 (5 bases). Looked up from germline, CDR1 is MNHEY and CDR2 is SVGEGT. The V end lost 6 bases, the J end lost 11 bases, and 13 bases lay between the germline ends. This CDR3 is built from 11 residues. The CDR3 reads CASSRQGDAFF. The DNA of the CDR3 is TGTGCCAGCAGCCGGCAGGGTGATGCTTTCTTT.

The table lists this clonotype with many counts. This chain joins TRBV5-1 and TRBJ2-3; unclear D gene. Germline V gene sequence: CDR1 SGHRS, CDR2 YFSETQ. V gave up 4 bases and J gave up 4 bases, with 10 bases separating them. There are 13 residues in the CDR3. Here the CDR3 reads CASSGESADTQYF. The CDR3 DNA reads as TGCGCCAGCAGCGGGGAAAGCGCAGATACGCAGTATTTT. Together with reference TRBV5-1 and TRBJ2-3, the CDR3 gives the full variable domain: KAGVTQTPRYLIKTRGQQVTLSCSPISGHRSVSWYQQTPGQGLQFLFEYFSETQRNKGNFPGRFSGRQFSNSRSEMNVSTLELGDSALYLCASSGESADTQYFGPGTRLTVL.

This clonotype was counted only a few times. The chain recombines TRBV6-1 with TRBJ2-6, with D unclear. Trimming removed 7 bases from V and 2 bases from J, with 9 bases in between. The CDR3 runs to 14 residues. CDR1 and CDR2 (germline): MNHNS, SASEGT. The CDR3 region is CASTRKPGANVLTF. CDR3 in DNA: TGTGCCAGCACTCGGAAGCCTGGGGCCAACGTCCTGACTTTC.

This clonotype was counted between two and nine times. The V call is TRBV7-2, the J call TRBJ2-3, with D uncertain. CDR1 is SGHTA and CDR2 is FQGNSA in the germline V gene. There are 13 residues in the CDR3. Trimming shortened V by 3 bases and J by 1 base, and 5 bases separated the two germline ends. The chain's CDR3 is CASSFVRTDTQYF. CDR3 coding DNA: TGTGCCAGCAGCTTTGTCCGCACAGATACGCAGTATTTT.

The chain uses TRBV9 and TRBJ2-2, with D maybe TRBD2 (5 bases). V gave up 5 bases and J gave up 7 bases, with 18 bases separating them. This CDR3 is 15 amino acids long. Germline values: CDR1 SGDLS, CDR2 YYNGEE. The CDR3 loop reads CASSSGRGTVGELFF. CDR3 in DNA: TGTGCCAGCAGTAGTGGACGGGGAACGGTCGGGGAGCTGTTTTTT.